This T cell receptor (beta chain) appears in the sequencing data of a study of glioma-infiltrating T cells after dendritic cell vaccination. Documented time point: after dendritic cell vaccination, including at tumor progression/relapse. CDR1 is LGHNA, CDR2 YNFKEQ, per germline. J lost 2 bases, V lost 4 bases, and 6 bases had no gene match. The CDR3 is 15 residues long. This clone was counted only a few times. Assay: immunoSEQ multiplex PCR; the TCRdb copy retains only in-frame clones and omits some. The sample holds 55,000 to 75,000 clones; about four fifths are singletons and the top ten take around a sixth.

The material was blood, obtained after dendritic cell vaccination. The genes are TRBV4-2 and TRBJ2-7; 9 positions agree with TRBD1. The origin of this receptor is a human donor with glioblastoma. The CDR3 protein is CASSRGTGPAYEQYF. The CDR3 DNA is TGTGCCAGCAGCCGAGGGACAGGGCCCGCCTACGAGCAGTACTTC.